Below are 14 T cell receptor beta chains sequenced from a single sample in a study of blood T cells in healthy people across ages. A sample-barcoded 5' primer and a J-beta primer mix were used in a second PCR of roughly 6 to 11 cycles. In TCRdb, the 5' RACE reads were re-called with MiXCR into one record per CDR3 protein. The table includes more than 550,000 distinct CDR3 sequences, about 20% detected once. The material sequenced was blood. All receptors derive from a man between 65 and 79 years old in good health.

This chain uses TRBV20-1 with TRBJ2-1; 8 bases are shared with TRBD2. This CDR3 region has 14 residues. Unmatched junction bases numbered 7, after V lost 0 bases and J lost 9 bases. Per the germline V gene, CDR1 is DFQATT and CDR2 is SNEGSKA (reference sequence). CDR3 sequence (DNA): TGCAGTGCTAGAGATCGGACTAGCCAGGGTGAGCAGTTCTTC. Translated, it gives CSARDRTSQGEQFF.

In DNA form, the CDR3 reads TGTGCCAGCAGGGTGGGTAGCGGGGGCCAAAGCTCCTACGAGCAGTACTTC. Translation: CASRVGSGGQSSYEQYF. This chain joins TRBV11-2 and TRBJ2-7; 9 bases line up with TRBD2. The V gene's germline CDR1 is SGHAT and CDR2 FQNNGV. This CDR3 contains 17 residues. Germline trimming cut 6 bases from V and 0 bases from J; bases unmatched to any gene: 12. The variable domain in full, completed from reference TRBV11-2 and TRBJ2-7, reads EAGVAQSPRYKIIEKRQSVAFWCNPISGHATLYWYQQILGQGPKLLIQFQNNGVVDDSQLPKDRFSAERLKGVDSTLKIQPAKLEDSAVYLCASRVGSGGQSSYEQYFGPGTRLTVT.

J is TRBJ2-3 and V is TRBV12-3 or TRBV12-4; no firm D call. V lost 8 bases and J 0 bases, leaving 21 bases between the germline ends. The CDR3 length is 17 residues. CDR3 in DNA: TGTGCCAGCTCTCAGGTCTGTCGGAGAGTGAGCACAGATACGCAGTATTTT. It is translated as CASSQVCRRVSTDTQYF.

The rearrangement links TRBV13 to TRBJ2-3; the D gene could be TRBD1 or TRBD2 (5 bases each). V was shortened by 5 bases and J by 3 bases, with 12 bases between the two germline ends. The CDR3 runs to 14 residues. CDR1 PRHDT and CDR2 FYEKMQ come from the germline V gene (reference sequence). In DNA form, the CDR3 reads TGTGCCAGCAGCCCAGGGAGTTGGACAGATACGCAGTATTTT. Translated: CASSPGSWTDTQYF.

This clonotype was picked up a small number of times. The chain recombines TRBV5-4 with TRBJ2-3, with TRBD2 identical over 13 bases. Germline V CDR1 and CDR2: SGHNT, YYREEE (reference sequence). The length of the CDR3 is 16 residues. Losses at the gene ends were 3 bases for V and 2 bases for J; bases not matched to a gene: 3. CDR3 nucleotides: TGTGCCAGCAGCTGGGGACTAGCGGGGCACACAGATACGCAGTATTTT. Translation: CASSWGLAGHTDTQYF. The full variable domain, its missing parts supplied by reference TRBV5-4 and TRBJ2-3, is ETGVTQSPTHLIKTRGQQVTLRCSSQSGHNTVSWYQQALGQGPQFIFQYYREEENGRGNFPPRFSGLQFPNYSSELNVNALELDDSALYLCASSWGLAGHTDTQYFGPGTRLTVL.

Ten or more counts support this clonotype. V is TRBV19 and J is TRBJ1-2; D gene ambiguous. Germline V CDR1 and CDR2: LNHDA, SQIVND (reference sequence). The CDR3 is 13 residues long. The V and J ends lost 5 bases and 6 bases respectively, with 13 bases between them. In nucleotides, the CDR3 is TGTGCCAGTAGTTTCGGAGCAACCCATGGCTACACCTTC. The encoded protein is CASSFGATHGYTF. The whole variable domain, filled in from reference TRBV19 and TRBJ1-2, reads DGGITQSPKYLFRKEGQNVTLSCEQNLNHDAMYWYRQDPGQGLRLIYYSQIVNDFQKGDIAEGYSVSREKKESFPLTVTSAQKNPTAFYLCASSFGATHGYTFGSGTRLTVV.

The chain has TRBV20-1 and TRBJ2-5, with D tentatively TRBD1 (5 bases). This CDR3 has 12 residues. CDR1 DFQATT and CDR2 SNEGSKA come from the germline V gene (reference sequence). V was pared by 6 bases and J by 3 bases, with 11 bases between. The CDR3 sequence is CSATVREETQYF. The CDR3 region has the DNA TGCAGTGCAACCGTCAGGGAAGAGACCCAGTACTTC.

Here the CDR3 reads CSAIHGRAYNEQFF. CDR3 bases: TGCAGTGCTATTCACGGGAGGGCCTACAATGAGCAGTTCTTC. This chain uses TRBV20-1 with TRBJ2-1, with 8 bases matching TRBD2. This CDR3 is 14 amino acids long. V lost 4 bases to trimming and J lost 2 bases; unmatched junction nucleotides: 4. The germline CDR1 and CDR2 sequences are DFQATT and SNEGSKA (reference sequence).

This clonotype was observed many times. The rearrangement links TRBV20-1 to TRBJ1-2; 7 bases are a match to TRBD1. The ends lost 1 base at V and 7 bases at J; junction bases unmatched: 9. Germline CDR1 and CDR2: DFQATT and SNEGSKA (reference sequence). The CDR3 covers 14 residues. The CDR3, as DNA: TGCAGTGCTAGAGGCCGAACAGGGGTCGGTGGCTACACCTTC. It translates to CSARGRTGVGGYTF.

This clonotype has ten or more counts. The chain links TRBV20-1 to TRBJ2-3; 11 bases match TRBD2. Germline V gives CDR1 DFQATT, CDR2 SNEGSKA (reference sequence). This CDR3 has 17 residues. J lost 4 bases, V lost 5 bases, and 14 bases had no gene match. This chain's CDR3 is CSAQTDSGRAGPDTQYF. The CDR3 coding sequence is TGCAGTGCTCAGACTGATAGCGGGAGGGCCGGTCCAGATACGCAGTATTTT.

This clonotype has a count of ten or more. The J gene is TRBJ2-5, the V gene TRBV18; 7 nucleotides line up with TRBD1. Looked up from germline, CDR1 is KGHSH and CDR2 is LQKENI. After removal of 2 bases from V and 0 bases from J, the junction contained 3 bases not matched to a gene. The CDR3 is made up of 15 amino acids. The CDR3 reads CASSPLTGYQETQYF. The CDR3 coding sequence is TGTGCCAGCTCACCATTGACAGGGTACCAAGAGACCCAGTACTTC. Drawing the rest from reference TRBV18 and TRBJ2-5, the complete variable domain is NAGVMQNPRHLVRRRGQEARLRCSPMKGHSHVYWYRQLPEEGLKFMVYLQKENIIDESGMPKERFSAEFPKEGPSILRIQQVVRGDSAAYFCASSPLTGYQETQYFGPGTRLLVL.

The sample holds a few counts of this clonotype. The V and J genes are TRBV20-1 and TRBJ2-3; D call uncertain. This CDR3 region has 15 residues. V was shortened by 1 base and J by 3 bases, with 14 bases between the two germline ends. Germline V gene lookup returns CDR1 DFQATT and CDR2 SNEGSKA (reference sequence). The CDR3 sequence is CSARGTMSGTDTQYF. As DNA, the CDR3 is TGCAGTGCTAGAGGCACCATGAGTGGAACAGATACGCAGTATTTT.

In its sample, this clonotype was seen a few times. The chain links TRBV5-1 to TRBJ2-7, with D uncertain. Trimming cost V 1 base and J 5 bases, with 19 bases left between them. This CDR3 is 16 amino acids long. Germline loops: CDR1 SGHRS, CDR2 YFSETQ. The CDR3 protein is CASSLRHTAGSHEQYF. Written as DNA, the CDR3 is TGCGCCAGCAGCTTGCGCCATACAGCTGGGTCCCACGAGCAGTACTTC.

The chain combines TRBV20-1 with TRBJ2-3, with 9 nucleotides matching TRBD1. The junction had 8 bases not matched to a gene; V was cut back by 6 bases and J by 4 bases. The CDR3 has 14 amino acids. CDR1 and CDR2 from the germline V gene are DFQATT and SNEGSKA (reference sequence). CDR3 residues: CSAVQGAFADTQYF. Here the CDR3 DNA reads TGCAGTGCCGTACAGGGGGCGTTTGCAGATACGCAGTATTTT.